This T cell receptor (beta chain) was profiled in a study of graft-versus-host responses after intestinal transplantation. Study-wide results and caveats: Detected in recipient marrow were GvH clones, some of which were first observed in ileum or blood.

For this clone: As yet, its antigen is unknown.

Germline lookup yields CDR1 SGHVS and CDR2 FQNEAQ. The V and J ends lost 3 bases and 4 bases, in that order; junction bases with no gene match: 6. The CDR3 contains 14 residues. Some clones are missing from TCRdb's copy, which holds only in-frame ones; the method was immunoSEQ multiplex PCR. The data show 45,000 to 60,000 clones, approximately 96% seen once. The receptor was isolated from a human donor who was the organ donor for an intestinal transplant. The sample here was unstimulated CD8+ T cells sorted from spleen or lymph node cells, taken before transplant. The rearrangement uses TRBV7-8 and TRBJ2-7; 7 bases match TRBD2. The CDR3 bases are TGTGCCAGCAGCTTCCGGGGGGATGGGTACGAGCAGTACTTC. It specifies CASSFRGDGYEQYF.